The TCR beta chain described here comes from a study of blood T cells in healthy people across ages. Study-wide points: Since the PBMCs were unsorted, naive and antigen-experienced cells could not be conclusively compared. Nothing was known about donor CMV status, and this possibly confounded expanded clonotype changes.

The germline V gene has CDR1 MNHEY and CDR2 SVGEGT. The CDR3 contains 16 residues. V lost 0 bases and J lost 7; bases outside the gene matches: 8. Remarks on this clonotype: Its antigen is unidentified.

Next came a second PCR, run for about 6 to 12 cycles, which used a sample-barcoded 5' primer along with a J-beta primer mix. TCRdb recomputed calls from the 5' RACE reads with MiXCR, one row per CDR3 protein. Here the sample spans some 780,000 distinct CDR3 sequences, roughly 56% being singletons. The chain employs TRBV6-2 or TRBV6-3 and TRBJ2-4; 8 positions match TRBD1. The receptor's source is a man aged 40-49 years in good health. Input material: blood. The CDR3 loop is CASSYSQGAGFNIQYF. DNA for the CDR3: TGTGCCAGCAGTTACTCCCAGGGGGCAGGGTTTAACATTCAGTACTTC.